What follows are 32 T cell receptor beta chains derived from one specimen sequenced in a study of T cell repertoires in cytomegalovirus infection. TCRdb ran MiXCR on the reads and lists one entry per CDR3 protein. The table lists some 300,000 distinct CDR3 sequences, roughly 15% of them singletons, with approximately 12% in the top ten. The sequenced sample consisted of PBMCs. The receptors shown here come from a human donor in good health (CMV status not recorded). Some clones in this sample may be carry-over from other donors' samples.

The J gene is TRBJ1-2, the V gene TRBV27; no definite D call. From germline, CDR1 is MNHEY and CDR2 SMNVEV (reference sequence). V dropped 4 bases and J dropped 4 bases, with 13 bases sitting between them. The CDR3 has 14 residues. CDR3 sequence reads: CASSSITSGYGYTF. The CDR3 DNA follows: TGTGCCAGCAGTTCCATTACTTCGGGCTATGGCTACACCTTC.

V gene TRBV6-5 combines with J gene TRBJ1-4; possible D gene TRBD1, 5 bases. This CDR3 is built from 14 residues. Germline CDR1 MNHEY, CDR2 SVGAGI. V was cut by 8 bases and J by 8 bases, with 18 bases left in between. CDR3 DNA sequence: TGTGCCAGCGCTGCCAAGGGGATTGGGGAAAAACTGTTTTTT. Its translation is CASAAKGIGEKLFF.

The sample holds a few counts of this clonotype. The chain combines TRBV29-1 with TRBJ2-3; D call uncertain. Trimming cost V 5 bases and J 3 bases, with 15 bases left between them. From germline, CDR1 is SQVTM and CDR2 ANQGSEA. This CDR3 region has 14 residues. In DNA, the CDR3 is TGCAGCGTTAATCCGCTGGCAAGAACAGATACGCAGTATTTT. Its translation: CSVNPLARTDTQYF.

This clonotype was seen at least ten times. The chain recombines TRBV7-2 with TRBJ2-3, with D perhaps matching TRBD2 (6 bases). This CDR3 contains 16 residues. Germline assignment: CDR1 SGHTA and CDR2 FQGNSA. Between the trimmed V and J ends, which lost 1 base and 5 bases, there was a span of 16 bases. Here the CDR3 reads CASSLGMGGSGDTQYF. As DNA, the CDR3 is TGTGCCAGCAGCTTAGGAATGGGGGGAAGCGGAGATACGCAGTATTTT.

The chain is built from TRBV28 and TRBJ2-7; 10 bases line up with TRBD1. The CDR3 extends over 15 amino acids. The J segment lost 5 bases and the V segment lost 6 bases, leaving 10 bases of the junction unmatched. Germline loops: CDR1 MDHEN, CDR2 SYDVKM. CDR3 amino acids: CASSPRDRGFHEQYF. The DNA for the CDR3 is TGTGCCAGCAGCCCCCGGGACAGGGGTTTCCACGAGCAGTACTTC.

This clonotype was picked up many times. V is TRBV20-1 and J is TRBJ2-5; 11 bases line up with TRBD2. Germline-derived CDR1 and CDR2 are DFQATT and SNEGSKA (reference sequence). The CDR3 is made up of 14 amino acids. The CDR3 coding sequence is TGCAGCGGGGTTAGCGGGGGGGCCGTAGAGACCCAGTACTTC. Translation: CSGVSGGAVETQYF.

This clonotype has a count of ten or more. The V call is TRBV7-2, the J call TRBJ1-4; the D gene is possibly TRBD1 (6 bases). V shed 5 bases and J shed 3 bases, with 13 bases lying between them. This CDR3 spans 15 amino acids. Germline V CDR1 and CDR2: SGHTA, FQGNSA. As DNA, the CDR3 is TGTGCCAGCAGCCTTAACAGGGTGCCTAATGAAAAACTGTTTTTT. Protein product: CASSLNRVPNEKLFF.

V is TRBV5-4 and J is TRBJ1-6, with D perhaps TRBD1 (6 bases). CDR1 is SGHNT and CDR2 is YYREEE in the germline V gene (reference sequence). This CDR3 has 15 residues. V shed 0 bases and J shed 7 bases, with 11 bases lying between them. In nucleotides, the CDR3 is TGTGCCAGCAGCTTGGACCAGGGGTGGAATTCACCCCTCCACTTT. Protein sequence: CASSLDQGWNSPLHF.

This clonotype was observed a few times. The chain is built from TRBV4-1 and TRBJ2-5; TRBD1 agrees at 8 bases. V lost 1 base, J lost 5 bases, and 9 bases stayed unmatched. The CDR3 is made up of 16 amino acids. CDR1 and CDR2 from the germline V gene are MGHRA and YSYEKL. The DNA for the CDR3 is TGCGCCAGCAGCCAAGGCCCCAGGGGGCCGGAGGAGACCCAGTACTTC. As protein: CASSQGPRGPEETQYF.

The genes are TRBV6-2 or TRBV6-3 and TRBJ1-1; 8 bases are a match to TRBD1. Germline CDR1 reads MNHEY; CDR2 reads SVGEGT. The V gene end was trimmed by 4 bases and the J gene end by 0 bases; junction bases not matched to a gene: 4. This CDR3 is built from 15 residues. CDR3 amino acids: CASSFPGQVNTEAFF. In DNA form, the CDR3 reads TGTGCCAGCAGTTTTCCGGGACAGGTGAACACTGAAGCTTTCTTT.

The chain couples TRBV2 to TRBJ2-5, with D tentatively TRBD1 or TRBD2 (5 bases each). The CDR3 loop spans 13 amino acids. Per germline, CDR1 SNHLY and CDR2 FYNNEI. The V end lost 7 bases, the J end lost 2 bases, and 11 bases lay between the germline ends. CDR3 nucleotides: TGTGCCAGCAAGAGGGGCCTACAAGAGACCCAGTACTTC. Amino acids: CASKRGLQETQYF.

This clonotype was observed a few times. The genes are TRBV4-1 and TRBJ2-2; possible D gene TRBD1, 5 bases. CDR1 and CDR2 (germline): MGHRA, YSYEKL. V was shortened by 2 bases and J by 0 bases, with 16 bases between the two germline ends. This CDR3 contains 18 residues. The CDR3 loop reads CASSQRPDSYSNTGELFF. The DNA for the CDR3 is TGCGCCAGCAGCCAAAGGCCTGACAGTTACTCGAACACCGGGGAGCTGTTTTTT.

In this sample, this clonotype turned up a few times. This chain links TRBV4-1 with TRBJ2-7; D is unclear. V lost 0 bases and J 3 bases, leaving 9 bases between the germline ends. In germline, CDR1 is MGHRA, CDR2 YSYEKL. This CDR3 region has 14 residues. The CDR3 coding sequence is TGCGCCAGCAGCCAAGACCAAACCCACTACGAGCAGTACTTC. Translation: CASSQDQTHYEQYF.

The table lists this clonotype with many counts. CDR3 protein: CASSEAGGFPTRSYEQYF. CDR3 nucleotides: TGCGCCAGCAGTGAGGCAGGGGGTTTCCCAACCCGGTCCTACGAGCAGTACTTC. The chain recombines TRBV10-2 with TRBJ2-7, with 7 positions matching TRBD1. The V gene's germline CDR1 is WSHSY and CDR2 SAAADI. This CDR3 is 18 amino acids long. V trimming: 2 bases; J trimming: 1 base; junction bases outside the gene matches: 14.

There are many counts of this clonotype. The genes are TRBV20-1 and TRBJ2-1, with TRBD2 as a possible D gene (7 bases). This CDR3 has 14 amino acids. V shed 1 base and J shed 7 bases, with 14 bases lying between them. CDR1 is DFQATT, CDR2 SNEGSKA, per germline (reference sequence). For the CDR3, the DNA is TGCAGTGCTAGAGCGTGGGGGGGGCAAAATGAGCAGTTCTTC. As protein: CSARAWGGQNEQFF.

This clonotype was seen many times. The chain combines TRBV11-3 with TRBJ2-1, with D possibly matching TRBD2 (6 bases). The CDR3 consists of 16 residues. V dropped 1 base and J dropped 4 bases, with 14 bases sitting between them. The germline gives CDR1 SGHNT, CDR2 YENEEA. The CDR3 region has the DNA TGTGCCAGCAGCTTAGGGCCGGGACTTCCTTACAATGAGCAGTTCTTC. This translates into CASSLGPGLPYNEQFF.

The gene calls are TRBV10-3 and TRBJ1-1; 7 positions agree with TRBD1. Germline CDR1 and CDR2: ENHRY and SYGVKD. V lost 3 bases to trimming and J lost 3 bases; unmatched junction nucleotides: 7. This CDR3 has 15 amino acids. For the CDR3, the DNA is TGTGCCATCAGTGAAGTGACAGGGATTTACACTGAAGCTTTCTTT. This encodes CAISEVTGIYTEAFF.

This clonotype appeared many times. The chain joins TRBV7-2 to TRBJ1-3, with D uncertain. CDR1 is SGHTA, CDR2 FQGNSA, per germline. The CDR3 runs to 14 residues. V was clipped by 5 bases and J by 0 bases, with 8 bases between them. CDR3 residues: CASSPGLSGNTIYF. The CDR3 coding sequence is TGTGCCAGCAGCCCAGGCCTCTCTGGAAACACCATATATTTT.

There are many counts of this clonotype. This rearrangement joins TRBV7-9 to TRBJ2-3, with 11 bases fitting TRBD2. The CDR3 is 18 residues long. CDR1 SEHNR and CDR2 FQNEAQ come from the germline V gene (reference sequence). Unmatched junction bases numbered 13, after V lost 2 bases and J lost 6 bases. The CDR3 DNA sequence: TGTGCCAGCAGCTTACCTCCTCGACTAGCGGGGCGCGCGGATACGCAGTATTTT. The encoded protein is CASSLPPRLAGRADTQYF.

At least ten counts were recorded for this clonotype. CDR3: CASSLGGTSGNTIYF. The DNA of the CDR3 is TGTGCCAGCAGCTTAGGCGGCACCTCTGGAAACACCATATATTTT. The genes are TRBV7-8 and TRBJ1-3; D is ambiguous. The V and J ends lost 1 base and 0 bases respectively, with 7 bases between them. CDR1 is SGHVS and CDR2 is FQNEAQ in the germline V gene. The CDR3 spans 15 residues. Supplemented by reference TRBV7-8 and TRBJ1-3, the full variable domain reads GAGVSQSPRYKVAKRGQDVALRCDPISGHVSLFWYQQALGQGPEFLTYFQNEAQLDKSGLPSDRFFAERPEGSVSTLKIQRTQQEDSAVYLCASSLGGTSGNTIYFGEGSWLTVV.

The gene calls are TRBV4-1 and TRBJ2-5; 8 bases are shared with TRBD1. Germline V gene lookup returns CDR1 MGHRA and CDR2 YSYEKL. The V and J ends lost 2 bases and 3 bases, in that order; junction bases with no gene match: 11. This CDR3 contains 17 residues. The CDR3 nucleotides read TGCGCCAGCAGCCAATCCCCCCTCGGACAGGGAGAAGAGACCCAGTACTTC. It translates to CASSQSPLGQGEETQYF.

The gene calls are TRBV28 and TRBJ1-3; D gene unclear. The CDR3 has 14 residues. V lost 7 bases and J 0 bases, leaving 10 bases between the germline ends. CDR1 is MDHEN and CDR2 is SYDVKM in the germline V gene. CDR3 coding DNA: TGTGCCAGCACCCCGGGGAGCTCTGGAAACACCATATATTTT. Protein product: CASTPGSSGNTIYF.

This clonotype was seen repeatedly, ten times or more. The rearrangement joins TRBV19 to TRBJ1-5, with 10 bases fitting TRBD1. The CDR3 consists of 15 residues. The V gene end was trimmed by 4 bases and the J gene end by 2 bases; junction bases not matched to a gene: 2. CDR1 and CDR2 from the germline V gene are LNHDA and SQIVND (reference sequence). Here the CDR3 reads CASSTTGGGNQPQHF. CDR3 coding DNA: TGTGCCAGTAGTACGACAGGGGGCGGCAATCAGCCCCAGCATTTT.

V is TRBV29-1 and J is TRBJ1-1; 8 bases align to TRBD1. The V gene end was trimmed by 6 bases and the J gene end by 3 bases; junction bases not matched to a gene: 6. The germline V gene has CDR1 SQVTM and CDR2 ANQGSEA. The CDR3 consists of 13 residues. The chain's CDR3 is CSVADREYTEAFF. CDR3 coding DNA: TGCAGCGTCGCGGACAGGGAGTACACTGAAGCTTTCTTT.

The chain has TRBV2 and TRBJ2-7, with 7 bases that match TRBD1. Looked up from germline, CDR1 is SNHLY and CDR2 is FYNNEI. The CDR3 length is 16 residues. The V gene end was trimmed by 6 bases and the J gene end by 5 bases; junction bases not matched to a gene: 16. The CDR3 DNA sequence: TGTGCCAGCAGGCAACCCTGGGACAGTCCGCAGGACGAGCAGTACTTC. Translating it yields CASRQPWDSPQDEQYF.

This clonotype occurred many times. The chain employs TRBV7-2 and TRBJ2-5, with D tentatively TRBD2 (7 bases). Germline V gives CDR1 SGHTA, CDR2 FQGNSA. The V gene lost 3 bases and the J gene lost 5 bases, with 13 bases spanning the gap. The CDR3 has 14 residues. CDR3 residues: CASSFDGGPETQYF. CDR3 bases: TGTGCCAGCAGCTTCGACGGGGGGCCCGAGACCCAGTACTTC.

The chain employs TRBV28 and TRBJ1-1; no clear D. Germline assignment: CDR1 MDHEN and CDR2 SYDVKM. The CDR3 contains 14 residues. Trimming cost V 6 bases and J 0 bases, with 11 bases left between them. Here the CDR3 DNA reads TGTGCCAGCAGCCACACTCGGATGAACACTGAAGCTTTCTTT. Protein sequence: CASSHTRMNTEAFF. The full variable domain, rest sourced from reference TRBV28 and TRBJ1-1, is DVKVTQSSRYLVKRTGEKVFLECVQDMDHENMFWYRQDPGLGLRLIYFSYDVKMKEKGDIPEGYSVSREKKERFSLILESASTNQTSMYLCASSHTRMNTEAFFGQGTRLTVV.

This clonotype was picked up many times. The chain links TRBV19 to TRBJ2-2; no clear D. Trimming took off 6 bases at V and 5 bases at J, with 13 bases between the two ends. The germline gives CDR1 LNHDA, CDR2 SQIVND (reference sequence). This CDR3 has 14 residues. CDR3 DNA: TGTGCCAGTAGGACGGCACAGCGTACCGGGGAGCTGTTTTTT. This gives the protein CASRTAQRTGELFF.

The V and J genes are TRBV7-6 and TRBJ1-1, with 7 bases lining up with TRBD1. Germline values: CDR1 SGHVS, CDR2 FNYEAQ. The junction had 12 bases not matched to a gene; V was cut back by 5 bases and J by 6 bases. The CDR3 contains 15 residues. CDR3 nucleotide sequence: TGTGCCAGCAGCCCAAGACAGGGCGGGGGGGCTGAAGCTTTCTTT. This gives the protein CASSPRQGGGAEAFF.

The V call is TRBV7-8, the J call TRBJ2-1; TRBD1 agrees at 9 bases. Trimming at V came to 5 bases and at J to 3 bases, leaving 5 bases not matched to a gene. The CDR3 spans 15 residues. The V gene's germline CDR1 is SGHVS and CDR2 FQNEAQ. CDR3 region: CASSPGQGIYNEQFF. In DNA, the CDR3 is TGTGCCAGCAGCCCCGGACAGGGGATCTACAATGAGCAGTTCTTC.

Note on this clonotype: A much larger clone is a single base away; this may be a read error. CDR3 DNA sequence: TGTGCCAGCAGTCTCAAGGGGGATCAGCCCCAGCATTTT. Protein product: CASSLKGDQPQHF. The V gene is TRBV12-3 or TRBV12-4, the J gene TRBJ1-5; perhaps TRBD1 as D (6 bases). The CDR3 spans 13 residues. The ends were cut back, 5 bases at V and 5 bases at J, with 10 bases in the middle.

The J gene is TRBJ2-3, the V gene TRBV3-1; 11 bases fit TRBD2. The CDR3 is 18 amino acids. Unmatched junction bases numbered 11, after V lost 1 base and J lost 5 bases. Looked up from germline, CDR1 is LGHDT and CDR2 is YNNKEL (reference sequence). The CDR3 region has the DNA TGTGCCAGCAGCCAAGTACAGCTAGCGGGGGGCCGGAAAGATACGCAGTATTTT. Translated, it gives CASSQVQLAGGRKDTQYF.